Each of the 16 T cell receptor beta chains below was sequenced from the same sample in a study of T cells after yellow fever vaccination. TCRdb processed the 5' RACE reads anew with MiXCR; each CDR3 protein has one entry. The data show 300,000 to 450,000 distinct CDR3 sequences, 6.2% seen once. This sample comprised PBMCs, obtained 5 days after the yellow fever booster vaccination. Receptors were obtained from a man between 25 and 39 years old who received the YFV17D yellow fever vaccine.

The CDR3 DNA reads TGTGCCAGCAGTCCCGGGGGGCGGGAAGAGAATGAGCAGTTCTTC. Protein product: CASSPGGREENEQFF. The chain recombines TRBV4-2 with TRBJ2-1, with D maybe TRBD2 (7 bases). This CDR3 contains 15 residues. The V and J ends lost 6 bases and 7 bases respectively, with 19 bases between them. Germline-derived CDR1 and CDR2 are LGHNA and YNFKEQ.

The V and J genes are TRBV4-3 and TRBJ1-6, with D hard to call. The germline V gene has CDR1 LGHNA and CDR2 YSLEER. The CDR3 is made up of 16 amino acids. With 0 bases removed from V and 5 bases from J, the gap between germline ends came to 11 bases. The CDR3 spells CASSQDKGIDNSPLHF. CDR3 nucleotide sequence: TGCGCCAGCAGCCAAGATAAGGGTATTGATAATTCACCCCTCCACTTT.

This clonotype came up many times. The chain combines TRBV6-5 with TRBJ2-7; 7 nucleotides match TRBD2. Germline V gene sequence: CDR1 MNHEY, CDR2 SVGAGI. Germline trimming cut 6 bases from V and 4 bases from J; bases unmatched to any gene: 3. This CDR3 has 12 residues. The CDR3 is CASRAGVYEQYF. The CDR3 region has the DNA TGTGCCAGCAGGGCGGGAGTTTACGAGCAGTACTTC.

The chain joins TRBV7-2 to TRBJ2-3; 7 bases match TRBD2. Germline CDR1 is SGHTA and CDR2 is FQGNSA. Losses at the gene ends were 6 bases for V and 1 base for J; bases not matched to a gene: 10. The CDR3 extends over 16 amino acids. The CDR3 reads CASRDRGSGRTDTQYF. The CDR3 coding sequence is TGTGCCAGCAGAGACCGGGGTAGCGGGCGCACAGATACGCAGTATTTT.

This clonotype came up many times. V is TRBV7-9 and J is TRBJ2-3, with no clear D. V was pared by 5 bases and J by 3 bases, with 6 bases between. CDR3 length: 12 residues. The germline CDR1 and CDR2 sequences are SEHNR and FQNEAQ (reference sequence). The CDR3 DNA reads TGTGCCAGCAGCGGGTTGACAGATACGCAGTATTTT. Residues: CASSGLTDTQYF.

The CDR3: CASKTSDGYQPQHF. The CDR3 coding sequence is TGTGCCAGTAAAACCTCCGATGGGTACCAGCCCCAGCATTTT. The rearrangement links TRBV19 to TRBJ1-5; D gene uncertain. There are 14 residues in the CDR3. Germline loops: CDR1 LNHDA, CDR2 SQIVND (reference sequence). The V gene lost 7 bases and the J gene lost 7 bases, with 17 bases spanning the gap.

This clonotype was recorded many times. This sequence joins TRBV11-2 and TRBJ2-3, with 10 bases matching TRBD2. The CDR3 totals 16 residues. Germline-derived CDR1 and CDR2 are SGHAT and FQNNGV. The V and J ends lost 3 bases and 4 bases, in that order; junction bases with no gene match: 7. CDR3 nucleotides: TGTGCCAGCAGCTTTCTAGCGGGAGTCGGGCCAGATACGCAGTATTTT. This codes for CASSFLAGVGPDTQYF.

This clonotype was picked up a small number of times. The chain uses TRBV12-3 or TRBV12-4 and TRBJ1-5; no reliable D call. The CDR3 extends over 19 amino acids. V lost 2 bases and J 3 bases, leaving 23 bases between the germline ends. The CDR3 DNA follows: TGTGCCAGCAGTTTATCCGTGGAGGCTGGCGTACGGTACAATCAGCCCCAGCATTTT. This translates into CASSLSVEAGVRYNQPQHF.

This clonotype was counted only a few times. The J gene is TRBJ1-1, the V gene TRBV29-1; the D gene is possibly TRBD1 (5 bases). Trimming pared 7 bases from V and 11 bases from J, leaving 20 bases between. This CDR3 has 12 residues. Germline loops: CDR1 SQVTM, CDR2 ANQGSEA. CDR3 region: CSAAWREGSAFF. CDR3 in DNA: TGCAGCGCCGCTTGGAGGGAGGGGTCGGCTTTCTTT. Combining the CDR3 with reference TRBV29-1 and TRBJ1-1 gives the whole variable domain SAVISQKPSRDICQRGTSLTIQCQVDSQVTMMFWYRQQPGQSLTLIATANQGSEATYESGFVIDKFPISRPNLTFSTLTVSNMSPEDSSIYLCSAAWREGSAFFGQGTRLTVV.

This clonotype was recorded at least ten times. This chain connects TRBV12-3 or TRBV12-4 to TRBJ2-4; D might be TRBD1 (6 bases). V shed 6 bases and J shed 2 bases, with 20 bases lying between them. This CDR3 region has 17 residues. DNA of the CDR3: TGTGCCAGCAGCTCAGGGACACTCATGGGGCCCAAAAACATTCAGTACTTC. Translated, it gives CASSSGTLMGPKNIQYF.

This clonotype showed up many times. The CDR3 reads CSVRGGEVYEQYF. The CDR3 DNA follows: TGCAGCGTTCGCGGCGGGGAAGTCTACGAGCAGTACTTC. The rearrangement uses TRBV29-1 and TRBJ2-7, with D maybe TRBD2 (6 bases). V was clipped by 5 bases and J by 3 bases, with 14 bases between them. Germline CDR1 is SQVTM and CDR2 is ANQGSEA. This CDR3 comprises 13 residues.

There are a few counts of this clonotype. The chain combines TRBV5-5 with TRBJ2-7, with 7 bases fitting TRBD2. This CDR3 contains 16 residues. With V trimmed by 2 bases and J by 4 bases, 12 bases remained unmatched. From germline, CDR1 is SGHKS and CDR2 YYEKEE (reference sequence). CDR3 amino acids: CASSFQLARGAYEQYF. The CDR3 DNA follows: TGTGCCAGCAGCTTCCAACTAGCGCGAGGGGCATACGAGCAGTACTTC.

The chain carries TRBV28 and TRBJ2-7, with 10 bases aligning to TRBD2. The CDR3 is 15 amino acids. Germline trimming cut 6 bases from V and 0 bases from J; bases unmatched to any gene: 5. Germline CDR1 reads MDHEN; CDR2 reads SYDVKM. CDR3 protein: CASRRTSGPSYEQYF. The CDR3 bases are TGTGCCAGCAGGAGGACTAGCGGACCCTCCTACGAGCAGTACTTC. Complete variable domain (other parts from reference TRBV28 and TRBJ2-7): DVKVTQSSRYLVKRTGEKVFLECVQDMDHENMFWYRQDPGLGLRLIYFSYDVKMKEKGDIPEGYSVSREKKERFSLILESASTNQTSMYLCASRRTSGPSYEQYFGPGTRLTVT.

The chain joins TRBV7-8 to TRBJ2-7; D is unresolved. V was shortened by 0 bases and J by 3 bases, with 6 bases between the two germline ends. The CDR3 spans 13 residues. Per the germline V gene, CDR1 is SGHVS and CDR2 is FQNEAQ. Here the CDR3 reads CASSLAGHYEQYF. The CDR3 DNA follows: TGTGCCAGCAGCTTAGCGGGCCACTACGAGCAGTACTTC.

This clonotype was detected many times. The chain joins TRBV5-1 to TRBJ2-2; D gene unclear. The CDR3 runs 14 residues. The V end was cut by 2 bases, the J end by 7 bases, with 12 bases between. Per germline, CDR1 SGHRS and CDR2 YFSETQ. CDR3 amino acids: CASSFAGPGGELFF. The CDR3 DNA reads TGCGCCAGCAGCTTCGCCGGGCCTGGCGGGGAGCTGTTTTTT.

About this clonotype: A read error may be the cause here, since a much bigger clone is one base away. J is TRBJ2-6 and V is TRBV28; D may be TRBD2 (5 bases). Germline loops: CDR1 MDHEN, CDR2 SYDVKM. This CDR3 comprises 15 residues. CDR3 region: CTSSFRGSGANVLTF. The CDR3, as DNA: TGTACCAGCAGTTTCCGGGGATCTGGGGCCAACGTCCTGACTTTC.